The next 25 T cell receptor beta chains were all read from a single sample in a study of T-cell reconstitution after alpha-beta-depleted transplantation in children. Construction of the TCRbeta library involved unique molecular identifiers. MiXCR, run by TCRdb on the PCR reads, gives a single entry per CDR3 protein. This sample has some 550,000 distinct CDR3 sequences; around 16% occur once, and the top ten carry about 3.1%. The specimen was PBMCs from the stem cell graft donor, collected from the stem cell graft. These receptors originate from a human donor who donated a stem cell graft to a child with acute lymphoblastic leukemia.

This clonotype was observed a handful of times. This chain links TRBV2 with TRBJ2-1, with D possibly matching TRBD2 (5 bases). Germline assignment: CDR1 SNHLY and CDR2 FYNNEI. The CDR3 sequence is 15 residues long. V lost 3 bases, J lost 2 bases, and 11 bases lay in between. The CDR3 here is CASSDSGSTYNEQFF. CDR3 coding DNA: TGTGCCAGCAGTGATTCGGGGAGCACCTACAATGAGCAGTTCTTC.

This chain joins TRBV20-1 and TRBJ1-1; D is perhaps TRBD1 (5 bases). The CDR3 is 16 amino acids. The V gene's germline CDR1 is DFQATT and CDR2 SNEGSKA (reference sequence). V was shortened by 5 bases and J by 3 bases, with 22 bases between the two germline ends. The CDR3 bases are TGCAGTGCTCCCTCGGGGCGGGTTGTTATGGACACTGAAGCTTTCTTT. This sequence encodes CSAPSGRVVMDTEAFF.

This chain uses TRBV6-1 with TRBJ2-1, with 10 bases lining up with TRBD1. The CDR3 runs 15 residues. V lost 5 bases, J lost 8 bases, and 9 bases stayed unmatched. The V gene's germline CDR1 is MNHNS and CDR2 SASEGT. CDR3 sequence (DNA): TGTGCCAGCAGTCCCCGGGACAGGGGTGGCGATGAGCAGTTCTTC. Translated: CASSPRDRGGDEQFF.

The gene calls are TRBV10-2 and TRBJ1-1, with D possibly being TRBD1 (5 bases). Germline V gene lookup returns CDR1 WSHSY and CDR2 SAAADI. The CDR3 loop spans 15 amino acids. V was trimmed by 2 bases and J by 0 bases, leaving 10 bases between them. CDR3 DNA: TGCGCCAGCAGTGAGGGAGGGGCCATGAACACTGAAGCTTTCTTT. This translates into CASSEGGAMNTEAFF.

To note about this clonotype: One end of the junction fails to match germline, which may point to a read error. The chain links TRBV5-1 to TRBJ2-7; TRBD1 agrees at 8 bases. The length of the CDR3 is 14 residues. The germline V gene has CDR1 SGHRS and CDR2 YFSETQ. CDR3 bases: TGTGCCAGCAGCTCACAGGGGGGCTCCTACGAGCAGTACTTC. Its translation is CASSSQGGSYEQYF.

This clonotype has only a few counts. The rearrangement uses TRBV12-3 or TRBV12-4 and TRBJ2-7; the match to TRBD2 covers 10 bases. This CDR3 region has 15 residues. V gave up 6 bases and J gave up 0 bases; unmatched junction bases: 5. CDR3 amino acids: CASRASGRSSYEQYF. CDR3 DNA: TGTGCCAGCAGGGCTAGCGGGAGAAGCTCCTACGAGCAGTACTTC.

This clonotype was detected a few times. The chain combines TRBV7-9 with TRBJ1-1, with D perhaps matching TRBD1 (6 bases). Germline V gene lookup returns CDR1 SEHNR and CDR2 FQNEAQ (reference sequence). This CDR3 has 13 amino acids. V lost 1 base and J 7 bases, leaving 10 bases between the germline ends. CDR3 sequence reads: CASSLVGGYEAFF. CDR3 nucleotide sequence: TGTGCCAGCAGCTTAGTCGGGGGCTATGAAGCTTTCTTT.

CDR3 bases: TGTGCCAGCAGCCTAGGGCTAGCGGGAGTAAGGTACAATGAGCAGTTCTTC. It yields the protein CASSLGLAGVRYNEQFF. This chain links TRBV7-2 with TRBJ2-1; 10 nucleotides match TRBD2. CDR1 and CDR2 from the germline V gene are SGHTA and FQGNSA. V shed 5 bases, J shed 4 bases, and the junction held 11 bases outside the gene matches. The CDR3 loop spans 17 amino acids.

This clonotype has just a few counts. The rearrangement links TRBV29-1 to TRBJ2-7; no definite D call. The CDR3 sequence is 10 residues long. Germline CDR1 and CDR2: SQVTM and ANQGSEA. Trimming took 2 bases from V and 7 from J, leaving 6 bases between them. CDR3 DNA: TGCAGCGTTGAAATACGGGAGCAGTACTTC. Translating it yields CSVEIREQYF.

CDR3 sequence (DNA): TGTGCCATCAGCGACGGGGGACGGAACACTGAAGCTTTCTTT. It yields the protein CAISDGGRNTEAFF. This sequence joins TRBV10-3 and TRBJ1-1; the D gene is possibly TRBD1 (5 bases). Trimming shortened V by 6 bases and J by 1 base, and 12 bases separated the two germline ends. Germline lookup yields CDR1 ENHRY and CDR2 SYGVKD. The CDR3 consists of 14 residues.

The V call is TRBV3-1, the J call TRBJ2-2; D call uncertain. This CDR3 contains 14 residues. V was clipped by 1 base and J by 6 bases, with 9 bases between them. Germline V CDR1 and CDR2: LGHDT, YNNKEL (reference sequence). The CDR3 spells CASSQGLTSGELFF. Here the CDR3 DNA reads TGTGCCAGCAGCCAAGGCTTGACGTCCGGGGAGCTGTTTTTT.

This clonotype appeared a few times. This sequence joins TRBV5-1 and TRBJ1-4, with a tentative D call TRBD1 (5 bases). Germline CDR1 SGHRS, CDR2 YFSETQ. V lost 4 bases and J 7 bases, leaving 14 bases between the germline ends. The CDR3 loop spans 14 amino acids. The CDR3 region is CASSGAAGVEKLFF. The DNA of the CDR3 is TGCGCCAGCAGCGGGGCGGCAGGCGTTGAAAAACTGTTTTTT.

The chain has TRBV3-1 and TRBJ1-1; D gene ambiguous. The CDR3 consists of 16 residues. Germline values: CDR1 LGHDT, CDR2 YNNKEL (reference sequence). Trimming took 0 bases from V and 3 from J, leaving 14 bases between them. The CDR3 coding sequence is TGTGCCAGCAGCCAAGAGGCACGGCTCGGAGACACTGAAGCTTTCTTT. Encoded protein: CASSQEARLGDTEAFF.

This clonotype was recorded many times. The V gene is TRBV5-1, the J gene TRBJ2-1; a possible D gene is TRBD2 (6 bases). The V gene's germline CDR1 is SGHRS and CDR2 YFSETQ. V lost 0 bases to trimming and J lost 3 bases, with 10 bases between them. CDR3 size: 15 residues. CDR3: CASSLGQGLYNEQFF. The CDR3 nucleotides are TGCGCCAGCAGCTTGGGGCAGGGACTCTACAATGAGCAGTTCTTC.

The chain carries TRBV20-1 and TRBJ2-5, with D unclear. The CDR3 totals 12 residues. CDR1 is DFQATT and CDR2 is SNEGSKA in the germline V gene (reference sequence). V lost 1 base, J lost 2 bases, and 5 bases lay in between. CDR3 DNA sequence: TGCAGTGCTAGAGGCAAACAAGAGACCCAGTACTTC. It is translated as CSARGKQETQYF.

The J gene is TRBJ1-4, the V gene TRBV7-9; a weak D match, TRBD1 (5 bases). The CDR3 loop spans 13 amino acids. Trimming stripped 3 bases from V and 7 bases from J, with 9 bases between. CDR1 and CDR2 (germline): SEHNR, FQNEAQ (reference sequence). Written as DNA, the CDR3 is TGTGCCAGCAGCTTTGGAGGGACTGAAAAACTGTTTTTT. This codes for CASSFGGTEKLFF.

This clonotype was observed many times. In DNA, the CDR3 is TGTGCCACCAGCAGTAGCGGGAATGAGCAGTTCTTC. This codes for CATSSSGNEQFF. The V gene is TRBV15, the J gene TRBJ2-1, with 7 bases lining up with TRBD2. V lost 3 bases and J lost 7; bases outside the gene matches: 0. CDR3 size: 12 residues. CDR1 and CDR2 from the germline V gene are LNHNV and YYDKDF (reference sequence).

The chain uses TRBV13 and TRBJ2-5; TRBD1 or TRBD2 may be the D gene (5 bases each). This CDR3 is built from 14 residues. From germline, CDR1 is PRHDT and CDR2 FYEKMQ (reference sequence). With 5 bases removed from V and 4 bases from J, the gap between germline ends came to 14 bases. The CDR3 DNA reads as TGTGCCAGCAGCCTACGAGGGGCTGGAGAGACCCAGTACTTC. Translating gives CASSLRGAGETQYF.

The J gene is TRBJ2-3, the V gene TRBV27; D is undetermined. Germline V gene lookup returns CDR1 MNHEY and CDR2 SMNVEV (reference sequence). CDR3 length: 13 residues. V was shortened by 2 bases and J by 6 bases, with 9 bases between the two germline ends. The CDR3 here is CASSLLVSDTQYF. CDR3 coding DNA: TGTGCCAGCAGTTTACTCGTTTCTGATACGCAGTATTTT.

The genes are TRBV6-5 and TRBJ1-6; maybe TRBD1 (6 bases). In germline, CDR1 is MNHEY, CDR2 SVGAGI. The V end was cut by 7 bases, the J end by 3 bases, with 13 bases between. This CDR3 has 15 amino acids. The chain's CDR3 is CASTIGQLYNSPLHF. The CDR3 coding sequence is TGTGCCAGCACCATTGGACAGCTCTATAATTCACCCCTCCACTTT.

This sequence joins TRBV15 and TRBJ2-7; 7 bases line up with TRBD1. CDR1 is LNHNV and CDR2 is YYDKDF in the germline V gene (reference sequence). Germline trimming cut 5 bases from V and 3 bases from J; bases unmatched to any gene: 4. The CDR3 runs to 13 residues. The CDR3 DNA follows: TGTGCCACCAGCGGGGGACAGTACTACGAGCAGTACTTC. This encodes CATSGGQYYEQYF.

V usage is TRBV5-1 and J usage is TRBJ2-1; 15 bases line up with TRBD2. The CDR3 is 17 residues long. Looked up from germline, CDR1 is SGHRS and CDR2 is YFSETQ. V lost 4 bases and J lost 9; bases outside the gene matches: 11. The CDR3 protein is CASSPRTSGRAFPEQFF. CDR3 in DNA: TGCGCCAGCAGCCCACGGACTAGCGGGAGGGCCTTCCCTGAGCAGTTCTTC.

This chain connects TRBV27 to TRBJ2-7; 13 positions agree with TRBD2. CDR1 MNHEY and CDR2 SMNVEV come from the germline V gene (reference sequence). CDR3 length: 15 amino acids. After removal of 6 bases from V and 1 base from J, the junction contained 3 bases not matched to a gene. CDR3 in amino acids: CASRAGLAGSYEQYF. CDR3 DNA: TGTGCCAGCAGGGCGGGACTAGCGGGATCCTACGAGCAGTACTTC.

This chain uses TRBV18 with TRBJ1-2, with 8 bases matching TRBD1. The CDR3 length is 16 residues. V gave up 0 bases and J gave up 7 bases; unmatched junction bases: 10. Germline lookup yields CDR1 KGHSH and CDR2 LQKENI. CDR3 region: CASSPPSRQGPSGYTF. The CDR3 DNA sequence: TGTGCCAGCTCACCACCGTCGAGACAGGGGCCTAGTGGCTACACCTTC.

This chain links TRBV6-2 or TRBV6-3 with TRBJ2-3; 8 bases are a match to TRBD2. Trimming at V came to 8 bases and at J to 6 bases, leaving 7 bases not matched to a gene. Per the germline V gene, CDR1 is MNHEY and CDR2 is SVGEGT. This CDR3 region has 13 residues. CDR3 loop: CASDYGRDDTQYF. The CDR3 bases are TGTGCCAGCGATTACGGGAGGGACGATACGCAGTATTTT.